This TCR beta chain was recovered during a study of shared clonotypes between healthy human individuals. Study at large: CD4 naive and CD4 memory each took three plates per donor, while CD8 naive took two and CD8 memory one.

Whole-study findings and limits: Across subsets, estimated richness was generally greater for naive than for memory populations. Across a handful of donors, naive CD4 shared around 5%, naive CD8 approximately 3.5%, memory CD4 more than 2%, memory CD8 about 0.4%.

The naive CD8 population came from CD45RO-negative cells selected for CCR7, without terminally differentiated effector memory CD45RA+ cells. Of note for this clone: Antigen specificity is unknown.

Trimming shortened V by 4 bases and J by 4 bases, and 10 bases separated the two germline ends. The CDR3 length is 13 residues. Germline values: CDR1 ENHRY, CDR2 SYGVKD. Repertoires were generated with immunoSEQ multiplex PCR, while TCRdb's copy carries only in-frame clones and drops some. The repertoire holds over 750,000 clones, with 95% to 97% as singletons. V is TRBV10-3 and J is TRBJ1-1, with D possibly matching TRBD1 (5 bases). Sequencing input: naive CD8+ T cells sorted from blood. The sequence derives from a man younger than 40 in good health. The CDR3 DNA reads TGTGCCATCAGTGGCGGGGCGGCCACTGAAGCTTTCTTT. The encoded protein is CAISGGAATEAFF.